Presented here are 3 T cell receptor beta chains from one specimen sequenced in a study of blood T cell repertoires in COVID-19. Data came from immunoSEQ multiplex PCR; TCRdb stores just in-frame clones and leaves some out. Of fewer than 350,000 clones detected, 75% to 90% appear once; the ten largest clones hold 2.5% to 3%. Material for sequencing was PBMCs or T cells enriched from blood (not recorded which). These receptors all stem from a woman aged 45-65 years who had recovered from COVID-19.

J is TRBJ2-3 and V is TRBV15; perhaps TRBD1 as D (6 bases). The germline gives CDR1 LNHNV, CDR2 YYDKDF (reference sequence). This CDR3 contains 16 residues. V was trimmed by 2 bases and J by 0 bases, leaving 12 bases between them. This CDR3 reads CATSRPPGHSTDTQYF. The CDR3 bases are TGTGCCACCAGCAGACCGCCGGGACACAGCACAGATACGCAGTATTTT.

The V and J genes are TRBV19 and TRBJ1-5; D gene uncertain. The CDR3 totals 12 residues. Between the trimmed V and J ends, which lost 5 bases and 1 base, there was a span of 3 bases. From germline, CDR1 is LNHDA and CDR2 SQIVND (reference sequence). The CDR3 region is CASSPSNQPQHF. The DNA for the CDR3 is TGTGCCAGTAGTCCGAGCAATCAGCCCCAGCATTTT.

The rearrangement links TRBV18 to TRBJ1-2, with D perhaps TRBD1 (5 bases). V was clipped by 1 base and J by 7 bases, with 10 bases between them. The CDR3 length is 13 residues. Germline CDR1 is KGHSH and CDR2 is LQKENI. The CDR3 loop is CASSPQDQGGYTF. The CDR3 coding sequence is TGTGCCAGCTCACCACAGGACCAGGGTGGCTACACCTTC. Supplemented by reference TRBV18 and TRBJ1-2, the full variable domain reads NAGVMQNPRHLVRRRGQEARLRCSPMKGHSHVYWYRQLPEEGLKFMVYLQKENIIDESGMPKERFSAEFPKEGPSILRIQQVVRGDSAAYFCASSPQDQGGYTFGSGTRLTVV.